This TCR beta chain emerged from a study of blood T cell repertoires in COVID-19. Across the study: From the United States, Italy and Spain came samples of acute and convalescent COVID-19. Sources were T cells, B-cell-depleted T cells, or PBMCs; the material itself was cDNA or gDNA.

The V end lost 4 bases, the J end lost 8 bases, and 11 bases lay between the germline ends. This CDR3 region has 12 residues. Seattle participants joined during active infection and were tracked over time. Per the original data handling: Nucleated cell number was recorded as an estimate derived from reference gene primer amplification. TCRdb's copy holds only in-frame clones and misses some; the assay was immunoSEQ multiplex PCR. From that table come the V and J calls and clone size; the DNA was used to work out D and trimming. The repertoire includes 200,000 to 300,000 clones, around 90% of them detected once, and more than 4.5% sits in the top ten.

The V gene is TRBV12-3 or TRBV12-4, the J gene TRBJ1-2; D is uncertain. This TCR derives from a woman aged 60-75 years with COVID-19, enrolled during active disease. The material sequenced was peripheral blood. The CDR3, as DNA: TGTGCCAGCAGTTCCCAGGCTGGCGGCTACACCTTC. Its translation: CASSSQAGGYTF.